This T cell receptor beta chain was sequenced during a study of control samples from healthy donors and cancer patients. Sequenced by immunoSEQ multiplex PCR; TCRdb stores in-frame clones only, minus some. The profile shows about 140,000 clones, 85% to 90% of them singletons. This clone has more than one count but fewer than ten. This receptor was taken from a man aged 18 to 30 in good health. The sequencing input was blood.

The CDR3 loop is CASSQDRVFYNEQFF. The CDR3 DNA is TGTGCCAGCAGTCAGGACAGGGTGTTCTACAATGAGCAGTTCTTC. The V and J genes are TRBV27 and TRBJ2-1; 8 nucleotides align to TRBD1. CDR1 is MNHEY, CDR2 SMNVEV, per germline (reference sequence). CDR3 size: 15 residues. Trimming took 5 bases from V and 3 from J; bases not matched to a gene: 6.